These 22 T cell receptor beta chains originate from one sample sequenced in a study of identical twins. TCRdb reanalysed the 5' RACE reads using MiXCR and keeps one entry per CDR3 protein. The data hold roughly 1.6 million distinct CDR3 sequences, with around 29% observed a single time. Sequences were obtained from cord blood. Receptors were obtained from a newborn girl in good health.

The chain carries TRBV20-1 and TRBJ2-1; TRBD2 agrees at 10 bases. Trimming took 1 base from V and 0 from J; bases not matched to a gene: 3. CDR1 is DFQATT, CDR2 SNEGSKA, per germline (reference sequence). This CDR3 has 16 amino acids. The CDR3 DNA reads TGCAGTGCTAGAGTACTAGCGGGGAGCTCCTACAATGAGCAGTTCTTC. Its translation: CSARVLAGSSYNEQFF.

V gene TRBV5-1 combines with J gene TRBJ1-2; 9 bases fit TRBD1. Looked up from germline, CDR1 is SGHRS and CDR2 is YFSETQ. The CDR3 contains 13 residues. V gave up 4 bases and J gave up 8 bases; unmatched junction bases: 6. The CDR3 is CASSMGTGRGYTF. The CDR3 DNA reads TGCGCCAGCAGCATGGGGACAGGGAGAGGCTACACCTTC.

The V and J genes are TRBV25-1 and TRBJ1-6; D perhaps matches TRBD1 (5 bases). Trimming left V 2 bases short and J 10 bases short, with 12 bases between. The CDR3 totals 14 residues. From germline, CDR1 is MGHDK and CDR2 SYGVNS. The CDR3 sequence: CASSEMTEGSPLHF. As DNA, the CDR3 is TGTGCCAGCAGTGAAATGACAGAGGGCTCACCCCTCCACTTT.

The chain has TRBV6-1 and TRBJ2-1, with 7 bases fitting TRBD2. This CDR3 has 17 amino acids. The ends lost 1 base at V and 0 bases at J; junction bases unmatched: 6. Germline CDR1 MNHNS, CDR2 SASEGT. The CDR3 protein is CASSEGRTSDSYNEQFF. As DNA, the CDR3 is TGTGCCAGCAGTGAAGGTCGAACTAGCGACTCCTACAATGAGCAGTTCTTC.

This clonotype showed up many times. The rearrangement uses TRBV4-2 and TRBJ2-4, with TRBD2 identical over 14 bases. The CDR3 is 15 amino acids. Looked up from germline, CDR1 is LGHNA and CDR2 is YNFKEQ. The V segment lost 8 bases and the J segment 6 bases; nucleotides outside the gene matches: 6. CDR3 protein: CASRGLAGDRNIQYF. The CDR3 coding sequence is TGTGCCAGCCGGGGACTAGCGGGAGATCGAAACATTCAGTACTTC.

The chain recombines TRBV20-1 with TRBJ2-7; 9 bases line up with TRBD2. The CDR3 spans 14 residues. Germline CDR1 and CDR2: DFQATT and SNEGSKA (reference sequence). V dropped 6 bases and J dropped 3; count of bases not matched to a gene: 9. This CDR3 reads CSATPGLAIYEQYF. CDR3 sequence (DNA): TGCAGTGCGACTCCGGGACTAGCCATCTACGAGCAGTACTTC.

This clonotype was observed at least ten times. The CDR3 loop is CASSQGTSRYNEQFF. The CDR3 nucleotides read TGTGCCAGCAGCCAAGGGACTAGCCGGTACAATGAGCAGTTCTTC. The chain employs TRBV4-2 and TRBJ2-1; 8 bases map to TRBD2. This CDR3 contains 15 residues. V gave up 1 base and J gave up 4 bases; unmatched junction bases: 3. CDR1 is LGHNA and CDR2 is YNFKEQ in the germline V gene.

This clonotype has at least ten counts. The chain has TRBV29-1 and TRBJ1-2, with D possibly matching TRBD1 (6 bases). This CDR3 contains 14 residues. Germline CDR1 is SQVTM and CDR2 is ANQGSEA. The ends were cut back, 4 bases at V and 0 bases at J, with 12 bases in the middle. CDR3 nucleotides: TGCAGCGTTGCGGGACAAGGGTCTAACTATGGCTACACCTTC. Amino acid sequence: CSVAGQGSNYGYTF.

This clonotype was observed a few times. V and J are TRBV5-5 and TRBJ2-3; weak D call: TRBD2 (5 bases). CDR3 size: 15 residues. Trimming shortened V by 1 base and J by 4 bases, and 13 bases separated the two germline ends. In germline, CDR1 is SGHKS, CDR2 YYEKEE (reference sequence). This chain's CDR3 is CASSLRTLGADTQYF. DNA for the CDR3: TGTGCCAGCAGCTTGAGGACTCTCGGGGCAGATACGCAGTATTTT. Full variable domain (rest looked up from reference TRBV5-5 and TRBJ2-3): DAGVTQSPTHLIKTRGQQVTLRCSPISGHKSVSWYQQVLGQGPQFIFQYYEKEERGRGNFPDRFSARQFPNYSSELNVNALLLGDSALYLCASSLRTLGADTQYFGPGTRLTVL.

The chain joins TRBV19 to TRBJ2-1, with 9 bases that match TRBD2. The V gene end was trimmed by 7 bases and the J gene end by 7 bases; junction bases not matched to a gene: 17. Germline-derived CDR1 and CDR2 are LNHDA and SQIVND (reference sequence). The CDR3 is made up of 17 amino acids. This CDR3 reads CASTKFLAGGGKNEQFF. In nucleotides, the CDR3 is TGTGCCAGTACCAAATTTCTGGCGGGAGGGGGAAAGAATGAGCAGTTCTTC.

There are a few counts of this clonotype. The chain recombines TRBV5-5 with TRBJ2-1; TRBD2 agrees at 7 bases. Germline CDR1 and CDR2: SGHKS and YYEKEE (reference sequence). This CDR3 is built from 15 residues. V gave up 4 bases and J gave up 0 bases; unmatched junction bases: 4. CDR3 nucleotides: TGTGCCAGCAGCGGGCTAGCGGACTCCTACAATGAGCAGTTCTTC. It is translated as CASSGLADSYNEQFF.

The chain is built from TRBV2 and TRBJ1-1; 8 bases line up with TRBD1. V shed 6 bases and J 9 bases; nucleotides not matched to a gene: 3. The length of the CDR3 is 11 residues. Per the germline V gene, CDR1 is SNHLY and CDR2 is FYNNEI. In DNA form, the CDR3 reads TGTGCCAGCAGGCGGACAGGGAAAGCTTTCTTT. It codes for CASRRTGKAFF.

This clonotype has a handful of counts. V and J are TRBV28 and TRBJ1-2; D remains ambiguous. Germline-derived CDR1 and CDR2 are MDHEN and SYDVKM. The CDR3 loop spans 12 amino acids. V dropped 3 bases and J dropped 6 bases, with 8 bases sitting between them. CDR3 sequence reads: CASSFPRHGYTF. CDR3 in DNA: TGTGCCAGCAGTTTCCCGCGGCATGGCTACACCTTC.

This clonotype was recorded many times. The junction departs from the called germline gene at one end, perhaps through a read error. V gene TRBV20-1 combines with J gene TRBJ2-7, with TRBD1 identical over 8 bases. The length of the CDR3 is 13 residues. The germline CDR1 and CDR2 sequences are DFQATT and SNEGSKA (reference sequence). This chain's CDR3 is CSARGQGSYEQYF. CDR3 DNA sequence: TGCAGTGCGAGAGGACAGGGATCCTACGAGCAGTACTTC.

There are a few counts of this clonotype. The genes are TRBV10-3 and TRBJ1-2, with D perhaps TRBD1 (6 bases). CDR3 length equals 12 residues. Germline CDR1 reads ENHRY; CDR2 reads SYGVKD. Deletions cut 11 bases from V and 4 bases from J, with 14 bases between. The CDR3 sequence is CAVSGTPYGYTF. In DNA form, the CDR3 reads TGTGCCGTCTCTGGGACACCCTATGGCTACACCTTC.

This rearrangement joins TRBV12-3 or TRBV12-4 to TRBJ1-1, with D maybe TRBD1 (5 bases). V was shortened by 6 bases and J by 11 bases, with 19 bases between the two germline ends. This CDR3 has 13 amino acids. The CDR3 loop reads CASRPSGRAIAFF. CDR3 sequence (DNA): TGTGCCAGCAGACCCAGTGGCAGGGCGATTGCTTTCTTT.

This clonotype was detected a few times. This CDR3 reads CASSYSGVNTEAFF. The DNA for the CDR3 is TGTGCCAGCAGTTACTCCGGGGTGAACACTGAAGCTTTCTTT. The chain uses TRBV6-5 and TRBJ1-1; D gene unclear. This CDR3 region has 14 residues. Trimming pared 0 bases from V and 0 bases from J, leaving 5 bases between. The germline gives CDR1 MNHEY, CDR2 SVGAGI.

CDR3 amino acids: CASSPPGQSEGEQFF. The CDR3 DNA follows: TGTGCCAGCTCACCACCGGGACAAAGTGAGGGTGAGCAGTTCTTC. The chain couples TRBV18 to TRBJ2-1; a possible D gene is TRBD1 (6 bases). Germline values: CDR1 KGHSH, CDR2 LQKENI. The length of the CDR3 is 15 residues. V lost 0 bases to trimming and J lost 9 bases, with 15 bases between them.

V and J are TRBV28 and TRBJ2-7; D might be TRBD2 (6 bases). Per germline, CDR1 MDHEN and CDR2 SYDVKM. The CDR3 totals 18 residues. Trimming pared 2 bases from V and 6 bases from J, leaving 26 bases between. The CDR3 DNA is TGTGCCAGCAGTTTAACCCCCTCCGACATCCGGACTATTGGCGAGCAGTACTTC. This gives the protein CASSLTPSDIRTIGEQYF.

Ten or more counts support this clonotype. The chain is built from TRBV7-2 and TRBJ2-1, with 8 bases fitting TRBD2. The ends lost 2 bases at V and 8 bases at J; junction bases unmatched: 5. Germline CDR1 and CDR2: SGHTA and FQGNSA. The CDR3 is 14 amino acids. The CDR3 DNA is TGTGCCAGCAGCTTACCTAGCGGGCGGGATGAGCAGTTCTTC. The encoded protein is CASSLPSGRDEQFF.

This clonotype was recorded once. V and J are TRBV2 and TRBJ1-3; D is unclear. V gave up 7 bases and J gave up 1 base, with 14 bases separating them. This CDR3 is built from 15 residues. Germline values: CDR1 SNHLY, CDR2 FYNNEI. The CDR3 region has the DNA TGTGCCAGCAAGGAGGGCCCGCCTTCTGGAAACACCATATATTTT. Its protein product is CASKEGPPSGNTIYF.

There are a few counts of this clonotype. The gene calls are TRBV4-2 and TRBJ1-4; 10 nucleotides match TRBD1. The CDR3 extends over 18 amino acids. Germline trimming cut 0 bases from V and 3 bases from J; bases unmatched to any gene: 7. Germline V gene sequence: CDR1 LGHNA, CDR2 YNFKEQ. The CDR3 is CASSQEIIGTGANEKLFF. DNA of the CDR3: TGTGCCAGCAGCCAAGAGATCATTGGGACAGGGGCTAATGAAAAACTGTTTTTT.